This entry describes one TCR beta chain. Its antigen is undetermined. This entry belongs to a study of cytomegalovirus exposure and HLA in healthy donors. CDR3 length: 13 amino acids. Trimming removed 7 bases at V and 9 bases at J, with 14 bases between. Germline assignment: CDR1 SGHKS and CDR2 YYEKEE (reference sequence). 60 Vbeta and 13 Jbeta primers were used in PCR. Per the original methods: Some 11 million of the roughly 80 million unique TCR beta chains counted in a later analysis were shared. The repertoire was sequenced with immunoSEQ multiplex PCR; TCRdb's copy has only in-frame clones and lacks some. That table gives V, J and clone size, and the DNA gave D and trimming. Among 100,000 to 150,000 clones, approximately 76% were seen once, and the ten largest hold 16%. Overall study findings and caveats: The authors later found HLA-associated TCR beta chains more clonally expanded than equally common others.

This chain connects TRBV5-5 to TRBJ1-6; D might be TRBD1 (5 bases). The TCR originated in a man in his fifties in good health and CMV-seropositive. Sequenced: PBMCs. CDR3 bases: TGTGCCAGCTTCGGACAAGTGGCTTCACCCCTCCACTTT. It encodes CASFGQVASPLHF.